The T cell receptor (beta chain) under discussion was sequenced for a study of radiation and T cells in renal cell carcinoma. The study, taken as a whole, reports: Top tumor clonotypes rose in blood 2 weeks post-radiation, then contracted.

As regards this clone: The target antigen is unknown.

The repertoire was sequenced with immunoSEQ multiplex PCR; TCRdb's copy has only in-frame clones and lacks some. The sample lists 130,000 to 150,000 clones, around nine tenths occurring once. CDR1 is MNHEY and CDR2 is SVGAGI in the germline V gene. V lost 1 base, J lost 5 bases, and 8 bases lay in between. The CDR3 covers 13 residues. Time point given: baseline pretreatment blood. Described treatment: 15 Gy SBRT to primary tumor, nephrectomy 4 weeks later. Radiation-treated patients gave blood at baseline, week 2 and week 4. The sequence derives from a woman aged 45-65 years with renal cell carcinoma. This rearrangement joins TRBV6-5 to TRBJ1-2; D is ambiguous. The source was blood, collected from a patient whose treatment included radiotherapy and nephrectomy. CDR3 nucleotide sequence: TGTGCCAGCAGTTACTTCGAGGGATATGGCTACACCTTC. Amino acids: CASSYFEGYGYTF.